Here is one TCR beta chain with its context. This sample is drawn from a study of shared T cell receptors in the human thymus. Clones were sequenced by immunoSEQ multiplex PCR, and TCRdb holds only the in-frame ones, with some missing. The repertoire holds hundreds of thousands of clones, with 87% as singletons. From germline, CDR1 is SGHVS and CDR2 FNYEAQ. V was shortened by 7 bases and J by 2 bases, with 18 bases between the two germline ends. This CDR3 has 15 amino acids. These sequences were also reported in another study, on human thymus T cells.

The chain joins TRBV7-6 to TRBJ2-7; weak D call: TRBD2 (5 bases). The specimen sequenced was thymocytes. The TCR sequence derives from a boy younger than two with a congenital heart defect. The CDR3 here is CASKRFGLPTYEQYF. The CDR3 region has the DNA TGTGCCAGCAAGCGGTTTGGATTACCAACCTACGAGCAGTACTTC. The full variable domain, in which reference TRBV7-6 and TRBJ2-7 provide the parts outside the CDR3, is GAGVSQSPRYKVTKRGQDVALRCDPISGHVSLYWYRQALGQGPEFLTYFNYEAQQDKSGLPNDRFSAERPEGSISTLTIQRTEQRDSAMYRCASKRFGLPTYEQYFGPGTRLTVT.